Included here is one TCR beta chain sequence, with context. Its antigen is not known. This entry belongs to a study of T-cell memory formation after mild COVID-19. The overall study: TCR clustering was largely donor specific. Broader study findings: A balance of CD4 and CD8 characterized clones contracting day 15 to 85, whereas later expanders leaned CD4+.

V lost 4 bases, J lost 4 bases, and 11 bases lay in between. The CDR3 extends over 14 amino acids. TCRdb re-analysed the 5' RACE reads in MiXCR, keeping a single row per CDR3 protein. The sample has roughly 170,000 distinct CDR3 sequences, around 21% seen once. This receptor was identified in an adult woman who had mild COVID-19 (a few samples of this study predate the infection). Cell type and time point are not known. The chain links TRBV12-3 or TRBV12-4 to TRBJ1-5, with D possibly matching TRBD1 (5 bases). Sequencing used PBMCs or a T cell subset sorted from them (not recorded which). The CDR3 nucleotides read TGTGCCAGCAGTTCGTCGGCAGGGAATCAGCCCCAGCATTTT. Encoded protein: CASSSSAGNQPQHF.